The present T cell receptor (beta chain) was sequenced within a study of blood T cell repertoires in COVID-19. Study as a whole: Researchers got acute and convalescent COVID-19 samples from the United States, Italy and Spain. PBMCs, B-cell-depleted T cells, or T cells provided the cDNA or gDNA that made up the material.

Germline CDR1 is LNHNV and CDR2 is YYDKDF (reference sequence). The junction had 13 bases not matched to a gene; V was cut back by 6 bases and J by 7 bases. The CDR3 has 16 amino acids. Authors' analysis steps: The assay estimated nucleated cells by amplifying reference gene primers. Produced via immunoSEQ multiplex PCR; TCRdb's table is partial and in-frame only. The V and J calls and the clone size are those of that table, but D and trimming were determined from the DNA. The sample records roughly 130,000 clones, roughly 77% being singletons. Material: peripheral blood. This rearrangement joins TRBV15 to TRBJ2-1; TRBD2 matches at 9 bases. The sequence was obtained from a man in his sixties with active or convalescent COVID-19. The CDR3: CATRDGQREVRNEQFF. For the CDR3, the DNA is TGTGCCACCAGGGACGGTCAGCGGGAGGTGAGGAATGAGCAGTTCTTC.